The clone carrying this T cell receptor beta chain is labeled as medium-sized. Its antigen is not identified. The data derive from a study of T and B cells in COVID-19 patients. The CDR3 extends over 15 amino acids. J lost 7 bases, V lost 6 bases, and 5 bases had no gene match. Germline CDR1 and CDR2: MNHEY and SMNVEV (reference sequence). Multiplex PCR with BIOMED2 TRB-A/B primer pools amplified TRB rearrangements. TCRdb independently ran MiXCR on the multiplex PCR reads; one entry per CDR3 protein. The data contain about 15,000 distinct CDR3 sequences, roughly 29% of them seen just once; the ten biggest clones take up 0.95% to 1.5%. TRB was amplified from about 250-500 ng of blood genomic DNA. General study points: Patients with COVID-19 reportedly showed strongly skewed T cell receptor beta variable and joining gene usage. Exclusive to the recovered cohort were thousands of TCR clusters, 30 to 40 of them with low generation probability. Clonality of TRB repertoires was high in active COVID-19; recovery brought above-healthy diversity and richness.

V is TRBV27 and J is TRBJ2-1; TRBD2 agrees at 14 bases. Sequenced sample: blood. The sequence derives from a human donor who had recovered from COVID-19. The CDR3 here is CASRRLAGGRNEQFF. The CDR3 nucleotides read TGTGCCAGCAGACGACTAGCGGGAGGGAGAAATGAGCAGTTCTTC.